Sequencing of this T cell receptor beta chain was carried out in a study of control samples from healthy donors and cancer patients. The V end was cut by 3 bases, the J end by 1 base, with 8 bases between. There are 13 residues in the CDR3. CDR1 is SGDLS, CDR2 YYNGEE, per germline. Assay used: immunoSEQ multiplex PCR; TCRdb lists only in-frame clones, some missing. This sample yields approximately 20,000 clones, of which around 80% are seen a single time; over 25% belongs to the top ten. The chain links TRBV9 to TRBJ2-7; a possible D gene is TRBD2 (5 bases). The sequence came from an older woman with lung cancer. Sequencing was carried out using PBMCs. CDR3 in amino acids: CASSDGRSYEQYF. The CDR3 coding sequence is TGTGCCAGCAGCGATGGGAGATCCTACGAGCAGTACTTC.